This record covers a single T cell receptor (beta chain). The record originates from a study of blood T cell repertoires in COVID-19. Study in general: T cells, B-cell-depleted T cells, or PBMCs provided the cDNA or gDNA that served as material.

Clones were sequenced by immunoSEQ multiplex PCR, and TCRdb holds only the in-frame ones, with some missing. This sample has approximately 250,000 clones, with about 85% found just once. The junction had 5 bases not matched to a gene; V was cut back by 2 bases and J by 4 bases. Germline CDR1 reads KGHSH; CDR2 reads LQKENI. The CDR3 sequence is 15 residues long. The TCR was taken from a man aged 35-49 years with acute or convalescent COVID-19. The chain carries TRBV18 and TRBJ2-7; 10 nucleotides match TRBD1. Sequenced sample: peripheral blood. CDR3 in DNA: TGTGCCAGCTCACCAGAGACAGGGGGCGCTTACGAGCAGTACTTC. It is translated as CASSPETGGAYEQYF.